These 24 T cell receptor beta chains came from one sample sequenced in a study of technical replicates of blood from several donors. The repertoire was sequenced with immunoSEQ multiplex PCR; TCRdb's copy has only in-frame clones and lacks some. The profile shows about 85,000 clones, roughly 94% of them singletons. The specimen was T cells isolated from PBMCs. These receptors originate from a human donor in good health.

The chain carries TRBV27 and TRBJ2-1; 7 nucleotides agree with TRBD1. V lost 5 bases and J lost 4; bases outside the gene matches: 8. The germline gives CDR1 MNHEY, CDR2 SMNVEV (reference sequence). The CDR3 length is 15 residues. CDR3 nucleotides: TGTGCCAGCAGTATCCCGGGACAGCCTTACAATGAGCAGTTCTTC. It encodes CASSIPGQPYNEQFF.

The chain employs TRBV27 and TRBJ1-2, with 10 bases lining up with TRBD1. Germline CDR1 and CDR2: MNHEY and SMNVEV (reference sequence). The CDR3 length is 13 residues. V dropped 6 bases and J dropped 10; count of bases not matched to a gene: 8. The CDR3 DNA reads as TGTGCCAGCAGCCCCGGGACAGGGGCCGTCTACACCTTC. Protein product: CASSPGTGAVYTF.

The CDR3 DNA is TGTGCCAGCAGCTTGCACAGTAAGAAAAACATTCAGTACTTC. Residues: CASSLHSKKNIQYF. The chain employs TRBV7-2 and TRBJ2-4; D not certain. This CDR3 region has 14 residues. Trimming took 3 bases from V and 4 from J, leaving 10 bases between them. Germline CDR1 and CDR2: SGHTA and FQGNSA.

The V gene is TRBV6-1, the J gene TRBJ2-7; D uncertain. Germline V lookup: CDR1 MNHNS, CDR2 SASEGT. CDR3 length: 12 residues. The V end was cut by 7 bases, the J end by 0 bases, with 7 bases between. The CDR3 reads CASNRFSYEQYF. In nucleotides, the CDR3 is TGTGCCAGCAATAGATTCTCCTACGAGCAGTACTTC.

This chain links TRBV28 with TRBJ1-1; TRBD1 agrees at 7 bases. V trimming: 5 bases; J trimming: 1 base; junction bases outside the gene matches: 7. In germline, CDR1 is MDHEN, CDR2 SYDVKM. CDR3 length equals 15 residues. This CDR3 is CASSRWTGWNTEAFF. CDR3 coding DNA: TGTGCCAGCAGTAGATGGACAGGCTGGAACACTGAAGCTTTCTTT.

The genes are TRBV9 and TRBJ1-1, with D unclear. The CDR3 runs 14 residues. Trimming left V 0 bases short and J 4 bases short, with 10 bases between. In germline, CDR1 is SGDLS, CDR2 YYNGEE. The CDR3 DNA reads TGTGCCAGCAGCGTAGCTGGCGCAGGCACTGAAGCTTTCTTT. Protein: CASSVAGAGTEAFF.

The rearrangement uses TRBV2 and TRBJ2-7; TRBD1 aligns across 7 bases. The CDR3 loop spans 13 amino acids. Germline V gives CDR1 SNHLY, CDR2 FYNNEI. V shed 6 bases and J 4 bases; nucleotides not matched to a gene: 6. The CDR3 DNA follows: TGTGCCAGCAGCGGAGACAGGGAGTACGAGCAGTACTTC. It encodes CASSGDREYEQYF.

The rearrangement links TRBV28 to TRBJ2-6; the D is unclear. V was shortened by 1 base and J by 2 bases, with 6 bases between the two germline ends. The CDR3 has 15 residues. In germline, CDR1 is MDHEN, CDR2 SYDVKM. CDR3 DNA: TGTGCCAGCAGTTTATTAACGGCTGGGGCCAACGTCCTGACTTTC. This codes for CASSLLTAGANVLTF.

This chain links TRBV10-3 with TRBJ1-5, with 7 bases that match TRBD1. The CDR3 is 15 residues long. After removal of 10 bases from V and 0 bases from J, the junction contained 9 bases not matched to a gene. CDR1 and CDR2 (germline): ENHRY, SYGVKD. The CDR3 coding sequence is TGTGCCAGCAGGGCCCAGGGGGATAGCAATCAGCCCCAGCATTTT. Protein: CASRAQGDSNQPQHF.

This clone occurred once. This rearrangement joins TRBV5-1 to TRBJ2-2, with TRBD1 as a possible D gene (7 bases). Germline CDR1 reads SGHRS; CDR2 reads YFSETQ. Trimming left V 2 bases short and J 4 bases short, with 18 bases between. This CDR3 comprises 17 residues. The CDR3 spells CASSLRFGTAGTGELFF. The CDR3 bases are TGCGCCAGCAGCTTAAGGTTTGGGACAGCGGGCACCGGGGAGCTGTTTTTT.

The gene calls are TRBV6-1 and TRBJ1-2; the match to TRBD1 covers 8 bases. Germline CDR1 MNHNS, CDR2 SASEGT. Trimming cost V 0 bases and J 1 base; bases outside gene matches: 10. The CDR3 length is 18 residues. CDR3 nucleotide sequence: TGTGCCAGCAGTGAAGCCGTGGGCAGGGGGCTAATTAACTATGGCTACACCTTC. Translated: CASSEAVGRGLINYGYTF.

The genes are TRBV30 and TRBJ1-2, with 10 bases fitting TRBD1. CDR3 length equals 14 residues. V gave up 1 base and J gave up 5 bases; unmatched junction bases: 4. Germline lookup yields CDR1 GTSNPN and CDR2 SVGIG (reference sequence). CDR3 amino acids: CAWSDLGQGYGYTF. Written as DNA, the CDR3 is TGTGCCTGGAGTGATTTGGGACAGGGGTATGGCTACACCTTC.

This clone was detected once. The V call is TRBV29-1, the J call TRBJ2-1; TRBD2 aligns across 7 bases. Germline CDR1 and CDR2: SQVTM and ANQGSEA. With V trimmed by 4 bases and J by 4 bases, 4 bases remained unmatched. The CDR3 runs to 13 residues. The CDR3 is CSVGLAAYNEQFF. The CDR3 DNA reads as TGCAGCGTTGGGCTAGCGGCTTACAATGAGCAGTTCTTC.

V usage is TRBV19 and J usage is TRBJ1-1; no reliable D call. The CDR3 sequence is 13 residues long. Per germline, CDR1 LNHDA and CDR2 SQIVND (reference sequence). V was cut by 3 bases and J by 7 bases, with 12 bases left in between. The CDR3 loop is CASSILEGNEAFF. CDR3 coding DNA: TGTGCCAGTAGTATTCTCGAGGGCAATGAAGCTTTCTTT.

In this sample, this clone turned up once. The chain is built from TRBV29-1 and TRBJ2-4; D perhaps matches TRBD1 (5 bases). This CDR3 spans 13 amino acids. Germline V gene sequence: CDR1 SQVTM, CDR2 ANQGSEA. The V end was cut by 1 base, the J end by 7 bases, with 11 bases between. The CDR3 loop is CSVEGRASNIQYF. For the CDR3, the DNA is TGCAGCGTTGAAGGCAGGGCATCGAACATTCAGTACTTC.

This clone has just a few counts. The chain combines TRBV27 with TRBJ2-7; TRBD1 is a possible D gene (5 bases). Germline CDR1 is MNHEY and CDR2 is SMNVEV (reference sequence). The CDR3 covers 14 residues. Trimming stripped 2 bases from V and 5 bases from J, with 13 bases between. The CDR3 bases are TGTGCCAGCAGTTTAGGCGGCCAGGGCAACGAGCAGTACTTC. Amino acids: CASSLGGQGNEQYF.

This rearrangement joins TRBV28 to TRBJ2-6; 8 bases map to TRBD2. Trimming at V came to 5 bases and at J to 0 bases, leaving 9 bases not matched to a gene. This CDR3 is 18 amino acids long. CDR1 is MDHEN, CDR2 SYDVKM, per germline. CDR3 amino acids: CASSQPPGTSSGANVLTF. The CDR3 nucleotides read TGTGCCAGCAGTCAACCCCCAGGGACTAGCTCTGGGGCCAACGTCCTGACTTTC.

The sample holds a few counts of this clone. The chain is built from TRBV7-8 and TRBJ2-7; TRBD2 is a possible D gene (6 bases). The CDR3 has 17 amino acids. V lost 1 base to trimming and J lost 2 bases, with 18 bases between them. Per the germline V gene, CDR1 is SGHVS and CDR2 is FQNEAQ. The CDR3, as DNA: TGTGCCAGCAGCTTAGGTACCCCGGGACTCCTGCCCTACGAGCAGTACTTC. As protein: CASSLGTPGLLPYEQYF.

V is TRBV14 and J is TRBJ1-4; D may be TRBD1 (5 bases). Trimming stripped 0 bases from V and 4 bases from J, with 12 bases between. Per the germline V gene, CDR1 is SGHDN and CDR2 is FVKESK. The CDR3 is made up of 16 amino acids. CDR3 nucleotides: TGTGCCAGCAGCCAAGATCTCGACAGACGTAATGAAAAACTGTTTTTT. Translated, it gives CASSQDLDRRNEKLFF.

The chain uses TRBV4-1 and TRBJ2-1; TRBD1 might be the D (5 bases). The CDR3 totals 17 residues. V gave up 0 bases and J gave up 4 bases, with 16 bases separating them. CDR1 and CDR2 (germline): MGHRA, YSYEKL. The CDR3 is CASSQDPAGNSYNEQFF. The CDR3 region has the DNA TGCGCCAGCAGCCAAGATCCGGCAGGGAATTCTTACAATGAGCAGTTCTTC.

J is TRBJ2-1 and V is TRBV5-6, with 7 positions matching TRBD1. J lost 8 bases, V lost 7 bases, and 9 bases had no gene match. The germline V gene encodes CDR1 SGHDT and CDR2 YYEEEE. This CDR3 contains 13 residues. The CDR3 nucleotides read TGTGCCAGCTCGAGACAGGGATTGGATGAGCAGTTCTTC. Its translation is CASSRQGLDEQFF.

The chain is built from TRBV2 and TRBJ2-1; 11 positions match TRBD2. V was pared by 6 bases and J by 6 bases, with 7 bases of the junction left unmatched. The CDR3 is 15 residues long. Germline V gene sequence: CDR1 SNHLY, CDR2 FYNNEI. This CDR3 reads CASRVSTSGVNEQFF. CDR3 coding DNA: TGTGCCAGCAGGGTGTCGACTAGCGGGGTCAATGAGCAGTTCTTC.

The CDR3 sequence is CAPPRGTDTQYF. The CDR3 nucleotides read TGTGCCCCCCCCCGCGGCACAGATACGCAGTATTTT. The rearrangement joins TRBV28 to TRBJ2-3; D remains ambiguous. From germline, CDR1 is MDHEN and CDR2 SYDVKM. Trimming removed 11 bases from V and 1 base from J, with 10 bases in between. This CDR3 is built from 12 residues.

This chain joins TRBV7-8 and TRBJ1-2, with TRBD1 matching 7 bases. This CDR3 has 14 residues. Germline CDR1 reads SGHVS; CDR2 reads FQNEAQ. The trim removed 5 bases at V and 5 bases at J, leaving 8 bases unmatched. The CDR3 bases are TGTGCCAGCAGCCCAGGGGGGTTTGTGTATGGCTACACCTTC. Amino acid sequence: CASSPGGFVYGYTF.